This entry concerns a single TCR beta chain. Trimming stripped 6 bases from V and 7 bases from J, with 12 bases between. Germline values: CDR1 SGHTA, CDR2 FQGTGA. The CDR3 is 13 amino acids. This entry comes from a study of blood T cell repertoires in COVID-19. TCRdb keeps only in-frame clones here, not all; method: immunoSEQ multiplex PCR. The sample yields a few hundred thousand clones, about four fifths seen once. The TCR comes from a woman between 50 and 59 years old who had recovered from COVID-19. What was sequenced was PBMCs or T cells enriched from blood (not recorded which). The chain combines TRBV7-3 with TRBJ2-2; D is possibly TRBD1 (5 bases). Here the CDR3 reads CASSPTGVGELFF. The CDR3 DNA follows: TGTGCCAGCAGTCCTACAGGCGTCGGGGAGCTGTTTTTT.